Shown below are 19 T cell receptor beta chains from a single sample sequenced in a study of molecular identifiers for immune sequencing clone quantification. TCRdb reprocessed the PCR reads with MiXCR, giving one entry per CDR3 protein. The sample consists of 60,000 to 70,000 distinct CDR3 sequences, around a sixth of them appearing once. The sequencing sample was made of naive CD8+ T cells from blood, with Jurkat cell RNA spiked in. Subset described: FACS-sorted CD8+CD4-CCR7+CD45RA+ naive T cells. The receptors were gathered from a human donor in good health. Some libraries in this study had Jurkat cell RNA spiked in.

This clonotype appeared many times. The chain recombines TRBV12-3 or TRBV12-4 with TRBJ2-7, with D perhaps matching TRBD2 (7 bases). Trimming stripped 6 bases from V and 7 bases from J, with 16 bases between. The CDR3 is 13 amino acids. The CDR3 region is CASSSTGGGEQYF. As DNA, the CDR3 is TGTGCCAGCAGCTCTACGGGGGGCGGGGAGCAGTACTTC.

This clonotype was seen repeatedly, ten times or more. The chain combines TRBV7-9 with TRBJ1-1; the match to TRBD1 covers 8 bases. Unmatched junction bases numbered 8, after V lost 4 bases and J lost 4 bases. The CDR3 extends over 15 amino acids. The germline V gene encodes CDR1 SEHNR and CDR2 FQNEAQ (reference sequence). The CDR3 nucleotides are TGTGCCAGCAGCTACCTGCAGGGGGCGGGCACTGAAGCTTTCTTT. Translating gives CASSYLQGAGTEAFF.

Note on this clonotype: A much larger clone lies a single base off, so this may be a read error. The chain carries TRBV6-2 or TRBV6-3 and TRBJ2-3, with D unclear. The germline V and J ends were trimmed by 10 bases and 3 bases, with 17 bases remaining between them. The CDR3 totals 14 residues. CDR1 and CDR2 (germline): MNHEY, SVGEGT. CDR3 coding DNA: TGTGCCACCAACGGCCCTGGAGCTACAGATACGCAGTATTTT. Translating it yields CATNGPGATDTQYF.

This clonotype was detected a few times. V is TRBV12-3 or TRBV12-4 and J is TRBJ2-7; D is perhaps TRBD2 (5 bases). The V and J ends lost 8 bases and 3 bases respectively, with 5 bases between them. The CDR3 totals 10 residues. As DNA, the CDR3 is TGTGCCAGCGGAGGCTACGAGCAGTACTTC. This gives the protein CASGGYEQYF.

This clonotype was detected many times. The J gene is TRBJ2-7, the V gene TRBV4-1; TRBD1 might be the D (6 bases). This CDR3 has 15 amino acids. The V end lost 1 base, the J end lost 2 bases, and 12 bases lay between the germline ends. The germline V gene encodes CDR1 MGHRA and CDR2 YSYEKL. CDR3 amino acids: CASSQAQGQAYEQYF. The CDR3, as DNA: TGCGCCAGCAGCCAAGCCCAGGGACAAGCCTACGAGCAGTACTTC.

This clonotype was seen at least ten times. The V gene is TRBV10-2, the J gene TRBJ2-5, with 7 bases lining up with TRBD1. This CDR3 has 14 amino acids. Looked up from germline, CDR1 is WSHSY and CDR2 is SAAADI. V shed 6 bases and J 4 bases; nucleotides not matched to a gene: 8. CDR3 nucleotide sequence: TGCGCCAGCAGCCCTTGGGACAGCGGAGAGACCCAGTACTTC. Amino acid sequence: CASSPWDSGETQYF.

Regarding this clonotype: A much larger clone lies a single base off, so this may be a read error. This rearrangement joins TRBV16 to TRBJ1-2; D is unresolved. The CDR3 contains 12 residues. Deletions cut 4 bases from V and 10 bases from J, with 13 bases between. Looked up from germline, CDR1 is KGHSY and CDR2 is FQNENV. This CDR3 is CASSPPAADYTF. In nucleotides, the CDR3 is TGTGCCAGCAGCCCCCCCGCTGCCGACTACACCTTC.

This clonotype was seen at least ten times. V usage is TRBV29-1 and J usage is TRBJ2-7, with 8 nucleotides matching TRBD2. This CDR3 is built from 16 residues. Trimming removed 0 bases from V and 4 bases from J; junction bases left unmatched: 11. In germline, CDR1 is SQVTM, CDR2 ANQGSEA. Written as DNA, the CDR3 is TGCAGCGTTGAAGAGCCTGGGAGCGGGAGCTCTTACGAGCAGTACTTC. Its translation: CSVEEPGSGSSYEQYF.

There are many counts of this clonotype. The V and J genes are TRBV27 and TRBJ1-5; 7 bases fit TRBD1. The CDR3 totals 21 residues. In germline, CDR1 is MNHEY, CDR2 SMNVEV (reference sequence). After removal of 7 bases from V and 1 base from J, the junction contained 25 bases not matched to a gene. In DNA form, the CDR3 reads TGTGCCAGCACACCAAAATGGGACAGAGGAGGCACAGGAGGAAGCAATCAGCCCCAGCATTTT. As protein: CASTPKWDRGGTGGSNQPQHF.

This clonotype was counted many times. The V gene is TRBV20-1, the J gene TRBJ1-2; no reliable D call. This CDR3 is built from 11 residues. Germline V lookup: CDR1 DFQATT, CDR2 SNEGSKA (reference sequence). Trimming shortened V by 8 bases and J by 11 bases, and 18 bases separated the two germline ends. In DNA, the CDR3 is TGCAGTTTTTACCTGAATACCCAGTACACCTTC. The encoded protein is CSFYLNTQYTF.

This clonotype has a count of ten or more. The chain is built from TRBV20-1 and TRBJ2-2; 11 nucleotides align to TRBD1. Germline V gene lookup returns CDR1 DFQATT and CDR2 SNEGSKA (reference sequence). This CDR3 contains 16 residues. Trimming took 2 bases from V and 6 from J; bases not matched to a gene: 8. In nucleotides, the CDR3 is TGCAGTGCTAGAACTACCGGGACAGGGGGTGCCGGGGAGCTGTTTTTT. Translation gives CSARTTGTGGAGELFF.

The table lists this clonotype with many counts. The V gene is TRBV6-5, the J gene TRBJ1-2; TRBD1 is a possible D gene (6 bases). The germline V and J ends were trimmed by 8 bases and 7 bases, with 11 bases remaining between them. The germline CDR1 and CDR2 sequences are MNHEY and SVGAGI. This CDR3 is 11 amino acids long. The DNA for the CDR3 is TGTGCCAGCTGGACAGTCTCTGGCTACACCTTC. This sequence encodes CASWTVSGYTF.

The chain is built from TRBV24-1 and TRBJ2-1; TRBD1 matches at 9 bases. Trimming at V came to 5 bases and at J to 5 bases, leaving 6 bases not matched to a gene. Germline V gives CDR1 KGHDR, CDR2 SFDVKD. This CDR3 has 15 amino acids. In DNA form, the CDR3 reads TGTGCCACCAGTGTAACCGGGACAGGGAACAATGAGCAGTTCTTC. Its protein product is CATSVTGTGNNEQFF.

In this sample, this clonotype turned up many times. The rearrangement links TRBV27 to TRBJ2-3; D gene ambiguous. This CDR3 is 15 amino acids long. Germline CDR1 is MNHEY and CDR2 is SMNVEV (reference sequence). Trimming removed 0 bases at V and 6 bases at J, with 13 bases between. The CDR3 region has the DNA TGTGCCAGCAGTTTATCTGGACCAGACGAGGATACGCAGTATTTT. Translating gives CASSLSGPDEDTQYF.

This clonotype counts as medium-sized. The V call is TRBV4-1, the J call TRBJ2-7; no clear D. Germline CDR1 is MGHRA and CDR2 is YSYEKL. This CDR3 spans 14 amino acids. V dropped 1 base and J dropped 1 base, with 8 bases sitting between them. CDR3 DNA sequence: TGCGCCAGCAGCCAAGTCGCCCTATCCTACGAGCAGTACTTC. This gives the protein CASSQVALSYEQYF.

This clonotype was observed at least ten times. The chain combines TRBV28 with TRBJ2-3; no clear D gene. Germline CDR1 reads MDHEN; CDR2 reads SYDVKM. The CDR3 covers 12 residues. V shed 6 bases and J shed 2 bases, with 6 bases lying between them. CDR3 DNA: TGTGCCAGCAGCTTAGCCACAGATACGCAGTATTTT. Protein product: CASSLATDTQYF.

The V call is TRBV29-1, the J call TRBJ2-7; 10 positions agree with TRBD1. CDR1 and CDR2 from the germline V gene are SQVTM and ANQGSEA. The length of the CDR3 is 13 residues. Losses at the gene ends were 5 bases for V and 0 bases for J; bases not matched to a gene: 1. In DNA form, the CDR3 reads TGCAGCGTTAGGACAGGGGGCTCCTACGAGCAGTACTTC. Protein sequence: CSVRTGGSYEQYF.

CDR3 region: CATNATGGQETQYF. The DNA for the CDR3 is TGTGCCACCAACGCGACAGGGGGTCAAGAGACCCAGTACTTC. V usage is TRBV24-1 and J usage is TRBJ2-5, with 9 bases matching TRBD1. The J segment lost 2 bases and the V segment lost 8 bases, leaving 5 bases of the junction unmatched. Germline loops: CDR1 KGHDR, CDR2 SFDVKD. The CDR3 is 14 amino acids.

This clonotype occurred many times. V is TRBV5-1 and J is TRBJ2-5; the D gene could be TRBD1 or TRBD2 (5 bases each). The CDR3 loop spans 16 amino acids. Trimming took 5 bases from V and 4 from J, leaving 21 bases between them. Germline V lookup: CDR1 SGHRS, CDR2 YFSETQ. The CDR3 loop reads CASRMGDLRELETQYF. The CDR3 DNA is TGCGCCAGCAGGATGGGGGACCTCAGGGAATTAGAGACCCAGTACTTC. Combining the CDR3 with reference TRBV5-1 and TRBJ2-5 gives the whole variable domain KAGVTQTPRYLIKTRGQQVTLSCSPISGHRSVSWYQQTPGQGLQFLFEYFSETQRNKGNFPGRFSGRQFSNSRSEMNVSTLELGDSALYLCASRMGDLRELETQYFGPGTRLLVL.